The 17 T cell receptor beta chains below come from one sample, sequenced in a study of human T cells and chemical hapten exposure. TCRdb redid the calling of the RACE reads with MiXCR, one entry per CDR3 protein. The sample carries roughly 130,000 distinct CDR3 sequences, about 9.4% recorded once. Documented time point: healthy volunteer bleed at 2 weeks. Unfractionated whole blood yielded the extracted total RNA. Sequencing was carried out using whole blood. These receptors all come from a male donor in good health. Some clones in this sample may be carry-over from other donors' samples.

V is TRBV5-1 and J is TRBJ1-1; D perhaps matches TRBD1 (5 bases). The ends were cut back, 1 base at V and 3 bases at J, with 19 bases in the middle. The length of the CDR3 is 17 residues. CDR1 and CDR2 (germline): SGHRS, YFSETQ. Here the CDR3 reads CASSLRQTLNSDTEAFF. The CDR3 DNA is TGCGCCAGCAGCTTGAGACAGACATTAAACTCGGACACTGAAGCTTTCTTT.

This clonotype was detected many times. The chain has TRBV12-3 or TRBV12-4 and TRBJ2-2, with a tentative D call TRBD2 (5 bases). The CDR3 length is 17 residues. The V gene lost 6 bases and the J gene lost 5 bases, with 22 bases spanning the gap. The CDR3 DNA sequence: TGTGCCAGCAGCACCGTGACTAACCCTCTGGGGACCGGGGAGCTGTTTTTT. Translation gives CASSTVTNPLGTGELFF.

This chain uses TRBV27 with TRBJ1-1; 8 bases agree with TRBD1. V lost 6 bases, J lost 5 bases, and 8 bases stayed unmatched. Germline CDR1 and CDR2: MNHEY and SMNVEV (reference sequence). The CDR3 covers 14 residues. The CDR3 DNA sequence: TGTGCCAGCAGATGGACAGGGAGGAGTACTGAAGCTTTCTTT. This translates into CASRWTGRSTEAFF.

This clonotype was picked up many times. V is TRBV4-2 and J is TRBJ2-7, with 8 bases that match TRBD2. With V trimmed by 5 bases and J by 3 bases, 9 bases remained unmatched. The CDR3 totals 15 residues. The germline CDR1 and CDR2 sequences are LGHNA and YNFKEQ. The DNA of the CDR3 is TGTGCCAGCAGCAGAGAAGCGGGGGAAGACTACGAGCAGTACTTC. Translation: CASSREAGEDYEQYF.

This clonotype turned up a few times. CDR3 coding DNA: TGTGCCAGCAGTTCCGGGACAGGGAGGGCAGATACGCAGTATTTT. The encoded protein is CASSSGTGRADTQYF. This chain joins TRBV6-2 or TRBV6-3 and TRBJ2-3; 9 nucleotides match TRBD1. The ends lost 4 bases at V and 4 bases at J; junction bases unmatched: 6. The CDR3 is 15 amino acids. Germline loops: CDR1 MNHEY, CDR2 SVGEGT.

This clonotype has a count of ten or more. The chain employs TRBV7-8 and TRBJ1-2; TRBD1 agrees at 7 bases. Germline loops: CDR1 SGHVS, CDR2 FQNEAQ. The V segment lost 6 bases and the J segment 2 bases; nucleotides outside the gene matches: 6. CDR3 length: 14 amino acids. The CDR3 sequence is CASSPRGLNYGYTF. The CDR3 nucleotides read TGTGCCAGCAGTCCTAGGGGGCTGAACTATGGCTACACCTTC.

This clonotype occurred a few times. CDR3 sequence: CASSQGVAGANVLTF. The CDR3 bases are TGCGCCAGCAGCCAAGGCGTCGCTGGGGCCAACGTCCTGACTTTC. The chain carries TRBV4-3 and TRBJ2-6; D not resolved. The germline V gene encodes CDR1 LGHNA and CDR2 YSLEER. The CDR3 has 15 residues. Trimming pared 1 base from V and 2 bases from J, leaving 6 bases between.

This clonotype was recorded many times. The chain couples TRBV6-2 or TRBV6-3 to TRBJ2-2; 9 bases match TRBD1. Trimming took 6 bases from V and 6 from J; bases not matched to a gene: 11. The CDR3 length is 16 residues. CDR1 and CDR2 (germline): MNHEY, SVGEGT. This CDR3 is CASRPERTGVPGELFF. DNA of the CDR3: TGTGCCAGCAGGCCCGAAAGGACAGGGGTGCCCGGGGAGCTGTTTTTT.

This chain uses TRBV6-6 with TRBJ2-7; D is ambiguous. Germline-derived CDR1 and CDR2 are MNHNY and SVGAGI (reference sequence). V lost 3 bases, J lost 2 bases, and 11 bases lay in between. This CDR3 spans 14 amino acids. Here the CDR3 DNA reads TGTGCCAGCAGTTATGACGGGTCAACCTACGAGCAGTACTTC. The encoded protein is CASSYDGSTYEQYF.

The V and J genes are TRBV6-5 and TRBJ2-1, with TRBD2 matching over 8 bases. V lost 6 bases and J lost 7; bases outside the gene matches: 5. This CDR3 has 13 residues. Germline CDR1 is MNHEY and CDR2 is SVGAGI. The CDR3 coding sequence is TGTGCCAGCAGCCCCGGGGGGGCGAATGAGCAGTTCTTC. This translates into CASSPGGANEQFF.

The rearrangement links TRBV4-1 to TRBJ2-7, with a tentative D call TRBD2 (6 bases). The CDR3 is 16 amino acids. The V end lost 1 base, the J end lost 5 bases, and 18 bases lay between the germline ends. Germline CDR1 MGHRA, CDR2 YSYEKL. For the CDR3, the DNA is TGCGCCAGCAGCCAAGTCGGCTTTCGGGGGTGGGACGAGCAGTACTTC. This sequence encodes CASSQVGFRGWDEQYF.

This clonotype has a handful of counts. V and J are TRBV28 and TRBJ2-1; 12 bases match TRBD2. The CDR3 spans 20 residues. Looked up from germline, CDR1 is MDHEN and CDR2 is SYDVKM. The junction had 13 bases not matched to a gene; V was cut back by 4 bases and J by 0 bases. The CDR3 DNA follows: TGTGCCAGCAGTTACCCGGGACTAGCGGGCCGTCAGAGCTCCTACAATGAGCAGTTCTTC. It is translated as CASSYPGLAGRQSSYNEQFF.

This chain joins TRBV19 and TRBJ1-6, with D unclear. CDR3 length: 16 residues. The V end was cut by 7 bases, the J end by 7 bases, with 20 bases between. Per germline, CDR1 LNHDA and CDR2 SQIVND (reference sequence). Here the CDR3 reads CASKAFYRERNSPLHF. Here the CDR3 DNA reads TGTGCCAGTAAAGCATTCTACCGGGAGCGGAATTCACCCCTCCACTTT.

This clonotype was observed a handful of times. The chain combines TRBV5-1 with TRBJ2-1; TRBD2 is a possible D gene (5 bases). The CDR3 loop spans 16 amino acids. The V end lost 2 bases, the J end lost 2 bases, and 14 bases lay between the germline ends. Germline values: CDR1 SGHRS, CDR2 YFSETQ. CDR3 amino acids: CASSFISGPPYNEQFF. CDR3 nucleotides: TGCGCCAGCAGCTTTATCAGCGGTCCTCCCTACAATGAGCAGTTCTTC.

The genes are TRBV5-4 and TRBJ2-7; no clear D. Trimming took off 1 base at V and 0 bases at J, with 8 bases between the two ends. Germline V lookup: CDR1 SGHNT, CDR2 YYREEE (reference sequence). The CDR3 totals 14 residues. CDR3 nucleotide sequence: TGTGCCAGCAGCTTGCCGGGCAGCTCCTACGAGCAGTACTTC. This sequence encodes CASSLPGSSYEQYF.

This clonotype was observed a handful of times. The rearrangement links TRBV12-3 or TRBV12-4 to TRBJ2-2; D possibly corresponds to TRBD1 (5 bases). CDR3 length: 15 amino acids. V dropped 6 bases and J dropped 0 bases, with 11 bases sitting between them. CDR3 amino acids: CASSRQPANTGELFF. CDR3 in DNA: TGTGCCAGCAGCCGACAGCCAGCGAACACCGGGGAGCTGTTTTTT.

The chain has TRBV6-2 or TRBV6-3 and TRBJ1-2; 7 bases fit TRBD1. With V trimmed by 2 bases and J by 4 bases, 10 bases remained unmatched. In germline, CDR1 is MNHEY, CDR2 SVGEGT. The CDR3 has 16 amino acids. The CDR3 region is CASSYDVVTGSYGYTF. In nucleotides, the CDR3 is TGTGCCAGCAGTTACGATGTCGTGACAGGGAGCTATGGCTACACCTTC.